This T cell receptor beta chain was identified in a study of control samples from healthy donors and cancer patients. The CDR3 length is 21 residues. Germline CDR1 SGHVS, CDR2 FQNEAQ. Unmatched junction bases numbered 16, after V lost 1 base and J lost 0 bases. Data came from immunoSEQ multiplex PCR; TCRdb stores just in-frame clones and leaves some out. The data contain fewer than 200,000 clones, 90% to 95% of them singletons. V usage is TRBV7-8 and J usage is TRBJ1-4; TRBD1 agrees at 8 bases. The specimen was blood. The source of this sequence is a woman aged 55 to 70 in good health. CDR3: CASSLVSGQGRPRATNEKLFF. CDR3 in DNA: TGTGCCAGCAGCTTAGTATCCGGACAGGGAAGGCCTCGGGCAACTAATGAAAAACTGTTTTTT.